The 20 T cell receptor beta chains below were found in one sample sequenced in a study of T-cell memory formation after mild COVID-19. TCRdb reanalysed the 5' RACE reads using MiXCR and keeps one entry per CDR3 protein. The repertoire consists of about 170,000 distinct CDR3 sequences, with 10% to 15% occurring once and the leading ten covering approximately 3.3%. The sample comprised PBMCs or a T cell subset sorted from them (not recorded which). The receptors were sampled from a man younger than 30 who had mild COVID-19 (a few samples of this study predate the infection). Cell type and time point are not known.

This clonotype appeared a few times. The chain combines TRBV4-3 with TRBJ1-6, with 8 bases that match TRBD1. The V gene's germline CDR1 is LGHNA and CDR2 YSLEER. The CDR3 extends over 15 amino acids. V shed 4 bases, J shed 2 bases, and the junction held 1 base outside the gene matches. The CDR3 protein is CASSPDRAYNSPLHF. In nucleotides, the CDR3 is TGCGCCAGCAGCCCGGACAGGGCCTATAATTCACCCCTCCACTTT.

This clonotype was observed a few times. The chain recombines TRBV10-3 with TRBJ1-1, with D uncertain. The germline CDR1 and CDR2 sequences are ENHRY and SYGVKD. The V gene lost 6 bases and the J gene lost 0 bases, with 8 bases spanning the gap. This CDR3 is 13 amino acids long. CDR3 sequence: CAIRGTVNTEAFF. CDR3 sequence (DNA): TGTGCCATCAGGGGAACAGTGAACACTGAAGCTTTCTTT.

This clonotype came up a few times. The CDR3 region has the DNA TGTGCCAGCAGCCAAGTACAAGCCAACGTCCTGACTTTC. This gives the protein CASSQVQANVLTF. This chain connects TRBV4-2 to TRBJ2-6; D is undetermined. V was pared by 1 base and J by 7 bases, with 5 bases between. CDR3 size: 13 residues. CDR1 and CDR2 from the germline V gene are LGHNA and YNFKEQ.

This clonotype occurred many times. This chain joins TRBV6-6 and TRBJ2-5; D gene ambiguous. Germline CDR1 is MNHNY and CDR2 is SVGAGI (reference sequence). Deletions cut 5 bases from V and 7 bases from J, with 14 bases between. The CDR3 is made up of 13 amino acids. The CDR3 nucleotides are TGTGCCAGCAGTAAAAGCCACGAAGGGACCCAGTACTTC. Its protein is CASSKSHEGTQYF.

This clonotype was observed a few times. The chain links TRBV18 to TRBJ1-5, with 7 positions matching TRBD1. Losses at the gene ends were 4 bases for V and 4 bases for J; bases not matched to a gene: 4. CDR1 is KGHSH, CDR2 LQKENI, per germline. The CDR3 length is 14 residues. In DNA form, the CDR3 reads TGTGCCAGCTCACAGACAGGGAGAAATCAGCCCCAGCATTTT. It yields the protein CASSQTGRNQPQHF.

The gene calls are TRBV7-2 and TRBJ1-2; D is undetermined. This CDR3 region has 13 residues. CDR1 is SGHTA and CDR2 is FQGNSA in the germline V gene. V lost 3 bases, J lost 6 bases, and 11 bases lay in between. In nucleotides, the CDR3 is TGTGCCAGCAGCTTTGGGGTTAGAAATGGCTACACCTTC. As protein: CASSFGVRNGYTF.

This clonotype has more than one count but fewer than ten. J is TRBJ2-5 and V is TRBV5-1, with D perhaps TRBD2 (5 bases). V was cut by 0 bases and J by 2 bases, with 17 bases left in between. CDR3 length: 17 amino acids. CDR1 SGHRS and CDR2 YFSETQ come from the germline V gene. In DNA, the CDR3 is TGCGCCAGCAGCTTGGAGCCGGCTAGCATTAGACAAGAGACCCAGTACTTC. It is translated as CASSLEPASIRQETQYF.

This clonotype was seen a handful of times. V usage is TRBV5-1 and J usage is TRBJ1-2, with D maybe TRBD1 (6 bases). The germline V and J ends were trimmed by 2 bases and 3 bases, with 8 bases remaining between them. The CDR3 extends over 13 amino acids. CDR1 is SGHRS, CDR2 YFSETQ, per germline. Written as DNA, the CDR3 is TGCGCCAGCAGCTTCGGGGGCGACTATGGCTACACCTTC. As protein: CASSFGGDYGYTF.

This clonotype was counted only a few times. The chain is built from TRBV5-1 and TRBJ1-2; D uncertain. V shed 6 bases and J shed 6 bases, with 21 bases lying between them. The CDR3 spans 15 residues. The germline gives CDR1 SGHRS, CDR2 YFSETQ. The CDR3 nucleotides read TGCGCCAGCACCACCAACTCGGGATTTACCCATGGCTACACCTTC. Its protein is CASTTNSGFTHGYTF.

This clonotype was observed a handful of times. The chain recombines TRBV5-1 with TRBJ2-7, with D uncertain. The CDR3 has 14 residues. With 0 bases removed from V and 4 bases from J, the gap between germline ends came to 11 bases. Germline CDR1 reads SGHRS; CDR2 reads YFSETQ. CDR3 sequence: CASSLAYSGYEQYF. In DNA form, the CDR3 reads TGCGCCAGCAGCTTGGCCTACTCCGGTTACGAGCAGTACTTC.

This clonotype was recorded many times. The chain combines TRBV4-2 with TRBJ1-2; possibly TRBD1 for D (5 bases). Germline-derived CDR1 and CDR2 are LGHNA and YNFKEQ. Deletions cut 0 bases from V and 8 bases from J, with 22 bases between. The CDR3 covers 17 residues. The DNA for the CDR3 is TGTGCCAGCAGCCAAGATAGCGCTAAGCCAGGGATTGTGGGCTACACCTTC. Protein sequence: CASSQDSAKPGIVGYTF.

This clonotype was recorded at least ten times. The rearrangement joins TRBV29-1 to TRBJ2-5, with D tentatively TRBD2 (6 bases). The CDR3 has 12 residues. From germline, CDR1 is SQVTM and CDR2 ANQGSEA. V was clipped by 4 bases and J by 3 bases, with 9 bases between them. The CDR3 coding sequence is TGCAGCGTTGTCCCGGGGGAAGAGACCCAGTACTTC. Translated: CSVVPGEETQYF. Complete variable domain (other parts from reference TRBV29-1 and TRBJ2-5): SAVISQKPSRDICQRGTSLTIQCQVDSQVTMMFWYRQQPGQSLTLIATANQGSEATYESGFVIDKFPISRPNLTFSTLTVSNMSPEDSSIYLCSVVPGEETQYFGPGTRLLVL.

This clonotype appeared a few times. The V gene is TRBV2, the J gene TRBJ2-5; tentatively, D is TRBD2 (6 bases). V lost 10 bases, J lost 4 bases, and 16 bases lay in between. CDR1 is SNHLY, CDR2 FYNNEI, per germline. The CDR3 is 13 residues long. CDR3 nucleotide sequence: TGTGCCACGACTAGAGGGCGTTTAGAGACCCAGTACTTC. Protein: CATTRGRLETQYF.

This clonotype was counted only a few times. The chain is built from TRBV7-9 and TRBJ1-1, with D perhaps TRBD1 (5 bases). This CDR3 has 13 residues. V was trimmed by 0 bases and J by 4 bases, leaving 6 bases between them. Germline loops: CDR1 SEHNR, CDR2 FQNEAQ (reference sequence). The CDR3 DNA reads TGTGCCAGCAGCTTAGCCGGGACCACTGAAGCTTTCTTT. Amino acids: CASSLAGTTEAFF.

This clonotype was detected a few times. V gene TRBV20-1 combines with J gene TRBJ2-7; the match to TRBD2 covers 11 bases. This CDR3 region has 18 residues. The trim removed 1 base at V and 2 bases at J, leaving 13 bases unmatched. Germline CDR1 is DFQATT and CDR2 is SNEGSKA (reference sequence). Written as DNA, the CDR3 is TGCAGTGCTAGAGTCAATCGGGCTAGCGGGGGGATTACCTACGAGCAGTACTTC. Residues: CSARVNRASGGITYEQYF.

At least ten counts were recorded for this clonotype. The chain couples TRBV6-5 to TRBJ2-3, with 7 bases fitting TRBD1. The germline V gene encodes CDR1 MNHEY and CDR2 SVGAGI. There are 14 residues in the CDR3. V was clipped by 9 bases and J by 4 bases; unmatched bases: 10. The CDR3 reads CASHRGARPDTQYF. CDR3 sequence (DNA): TGTGCCAGTCACAGGGGAGCGCGTCCAGATACGCAGTATTTT.

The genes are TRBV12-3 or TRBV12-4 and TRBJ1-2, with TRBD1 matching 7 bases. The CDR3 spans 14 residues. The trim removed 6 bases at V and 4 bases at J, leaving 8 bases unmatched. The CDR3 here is CASRLGGGGYGYTF. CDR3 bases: TGTGCCAGCAGACTAGGGGGCGGCGGCTATGGCTACACCTTC.

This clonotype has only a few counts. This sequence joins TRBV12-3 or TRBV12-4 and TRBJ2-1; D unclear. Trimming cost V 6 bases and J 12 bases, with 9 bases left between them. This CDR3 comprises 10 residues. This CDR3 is CASSKGWQFF. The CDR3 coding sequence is TGTGCCAGCAGCAAAGGGTGGCAGTTCTTC.

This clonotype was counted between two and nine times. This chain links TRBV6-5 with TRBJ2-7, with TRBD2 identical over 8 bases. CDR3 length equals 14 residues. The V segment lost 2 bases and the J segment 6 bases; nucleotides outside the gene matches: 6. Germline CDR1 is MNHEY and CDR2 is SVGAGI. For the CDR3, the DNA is TGTGCCAGCAGTTACAACGGGGGGGCCCCCGAGCAGTACTTC. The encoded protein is CASSYNGGAPEQYF.

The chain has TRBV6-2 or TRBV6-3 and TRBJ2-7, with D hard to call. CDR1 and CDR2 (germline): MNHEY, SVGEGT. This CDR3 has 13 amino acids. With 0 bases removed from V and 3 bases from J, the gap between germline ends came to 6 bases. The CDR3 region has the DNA TGTGCCAGCAGTTACTCTATGTACTACGAGCAGTACGTC. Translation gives CASSYSMYYEQYV.